This TCR beta chain comes out of a study of T cell responses to AZD1222 COVID-19 vaccine. Study-level points and caveats: Most donors were white British, females outnumbered males, and clonal diversity was possibly underestimated. CD4 TCRs associated with vaccination spanned spike, dominating at 160-218 and 743-854.

Comments on this clone: Its antigen is unknown.

Using immunoSEQ multiplex PCR, the repertoire was profiled, and TCRdb retains in-frame clones only, with some absent. Here the sample spans approximately 200,000 clones, around 87% being singletons. Germline V gives CDR1 LGHNA, CDR2 YSLEER. The CDR3 spans 15 residues. Between the trimmed V and J ends, which lost 3 bases and 5 bases, there was a span of 14 bases. Sequencing was performed on peripheral blood, taken on day 0 of MenACWY control vaccination. The V and J genes are TRBV4-3 and TRBJ1-5, with TRBD1 as a possible D gene (5 bases). The sequence was collected from an adult in good health. The CDR3 spells CASSQGTGGYQPQHF. The CDR3, as DNA: TGCGCCAGCAGCCAGGGGACGGGGGGATATCAGCCCCAGCATTTT.